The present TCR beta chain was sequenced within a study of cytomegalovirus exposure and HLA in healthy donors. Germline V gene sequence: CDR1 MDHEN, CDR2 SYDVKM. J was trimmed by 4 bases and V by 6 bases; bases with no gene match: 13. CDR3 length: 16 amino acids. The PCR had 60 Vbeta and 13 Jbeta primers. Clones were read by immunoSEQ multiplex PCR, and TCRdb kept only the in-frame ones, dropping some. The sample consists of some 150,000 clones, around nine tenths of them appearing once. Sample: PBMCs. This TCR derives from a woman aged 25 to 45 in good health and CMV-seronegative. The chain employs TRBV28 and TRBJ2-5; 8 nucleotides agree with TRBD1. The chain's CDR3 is CASSYYRQGARETQYF. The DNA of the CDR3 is TGTGCCAGCAGCTACTACCGGCAGGGGGCGCGAGAGACCCAGTACTTC. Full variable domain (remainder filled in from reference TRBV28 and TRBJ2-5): DVKVTQSSRYLVKRTGEKVFLECVQDMDHENMFWYRQDPGLGLRLIYFSYDVKMKEKGDIPEGYSVSREKKERFSLILESASTNQTSMYLCASSYYRQGARETQYFGPGTRLLVL.